This TCR beta chain was captured by sequencing in a study of T cell changes during pregnancy in multiple sclerosis. Germline V CDR1 and CDR2: MNHNS, SASEGT. Trimming took 7 bases from V and 2 from J, leaving 14 bases between them. This CDR3 has 14 residues. Sequencing was performed with immunoSEQ multiplex PCR; in TCRdb, only in-frame clones are kept and a portion is missing. The data contain 26,000 or so clones, 88% of them seen just once; the ten biggest clones take up 8% to 9%. This clone was seen a single time. The receptor comes from a female donor with multiple sclerosis, enrolled in a pregnancy study. Sequences were derived from CD8+ T cells from peripheral blood mononuclear cells, sampled in the second trimester of pregnancy. The chain carries TRBV6-1 and TRBJ2-5, with unresolved D. The CDR3 sequence: CASIQTLGQETQYF. In DNA form, the CDR3 reads TGTGCCAGCATCCAAACTCTCGGGCAAGAGACCCAGTACTTC.